Listed here are 7 T cell receptor beta chains from one sample, sequenced in a study of molecular identifiers for immune sequencing clone quantification (dated by TCRdb to the late 2010s). The library was obtained by PCR. The instrument given in TCRdb is Illumina HiSeq 4000. TCRdb reanalyzed the raw reads on its own, using fastp at Q25 for trimming and MiXCR for clone calling, and kept in-frame beta chains. Each entry merges the rows of one CDR3 protein and shows their most common DNA and genes. In this sample the table shows about half a million distinct CDR3 sequences, over 20% of which occur a single time. The ten biggest clones cover under 0.85% of the sample. Sequencing input: naive CD8+ T cells from blood, with Jurkat cell RNA spiked in. What this sample's cell subset or site label stands for: FACS-sorted CD8+CD4-CCR7+CD45RA+ naive T cells. The source of these receptors is a human donor in good health. Some libraries in this study had Jurkat cell RNA spiked in.

In this sample, this clonotype turned up a few times. The chain carries TRBV20-1 and TRBJ2-7; D is uncertain. Trimming shortened V by 3 bases and J by 0 bases, and 12 bases separated the two germline ends. From germline, CDR1 is DFQATT and CDR2 SNEGSKA (reference sequence). This CDR3 is built from 14 residues. This CDR3 reads CSARGSKSSYEQYF. The CDR3 DNA sequence: TGCAGTGCTAGGGGCAGTAAGAGCTCCTACGAGCAGTACTTC.

This clonotype has just a few counts. V is TRBV20-1 and J is TRBJ1-3, with 9 positions matching TRBD1. The CDR3 covers 16 residues. After removal of 3 bases from V and 3 bases from J, the junction contained 9 bases not matched to a gene. Germline CDR1 is DFQATT and CDR2 is SNEGSKA (reference sequence). The CDR3 sequence is CSASSSTGGNGNTIYF. CDR3 DNA sequence: TGCAGTGCTAGCTCCAGTACAGGGGGCAATGGAAACACCATATATTTT.

V gene TRBV7-9 combines with J gene TRBJ2-7, with D tentatively TRBD1 (6 bases). CDR1 SEHNR and CDR2 FQNEAQ come from the germline V gene (reference sequence). V dropped 1 base and J dropped 2 bases, with 15 bases sitting between them. The CDR3 has 16 residues. In DNA form, the CDR3 reads TGTGCCAGCAGCTTAGGGACAGAAGCAATCACCTACGAGCAGTACTTC. Its protein is CASSLGTEAITYEQYF.

On this clonotype: The junction departs from germline at one end; a sequencing error may be responsible. The V and J genes are TRBV19 and TRBJ1-4; D gene uncertain. CDR3 length: 13 amino acids. Germline CDR1 and CDR2: LNHDA and SQIVND (reference sequence). In DNA, the CDR3 is TGTGCCAGTAGTATTGTGACCGATGAAGAACTGTTTTTT. Residues: CASSIVTDEELFF.

This clonotype has more than one count but fewer than ten. This chain connects TRBV19 to TRBJ2-7; D ambiguous. Trimming took 1 base from V and 4 from J, leaving 8 bases between them. Germline V lookup: CDR1 LNHDA, CDR2 SQIVND (reference sequence). This CDR3 is 13 amino acids long. The CDR3 loop is CASSIGSGYEQYF. For the CDR3, the DNA is TGTGCCAGTAGTATAGGTTCCGGGTACGAGCAGTACTTC.

This clonotype was counted ten times or more. The chain recombines TRBV2 with TRBJ2-3; 8 bases line up with TRBD2. Germline-derived CDR1 and CDR2 are SNHLY and FYNNEI. Unmatched junction bases numbered 17, after V lost 9 bases and J lost 9 bases. This CDR3 comprises 15 residues. The chain's CDR3 is CASISTSGVGATQYF. The CDR3 bases are TGTGCCAGTATTAGTACTAGCGGAGTGGGGGCCACGCAGTATTTT. Supplemented by reference TRBV2 and TRBJ2-3, the full variable domain reads EPEVTQTPSHQVTQMGQEVILRCVPISNHLYFYWYRQILGQKVEFLVSFYNNEISEKSEIFDDQFSVERPDGSNFTLKIRSTKLEDSAMYFCASISTSGVGATQYFGPGTRLTVL.

The sample holds many counts of this clonotype. The chain couples TRBV6-5 to TRBJ2-4; the D gene is possibly TRBD1 (5 bases). The CDR3 is 15 residues long. Trimming left V 5 bases short and J 0 bases short, with 11 bases between. Germline CDR1 and CDR2: MNHEY and SVGAGI. Here the CDR3 DNA reads TGTGCCAGCAGTCATGACGACAGAGCCAAAAACATTCAGTACTTC. Protein sequence: CASSHDDRAKNIQYF.